The clone carrying this T cell receptor (beta chain) was counted only a few times. The CDR3 spans 16 residues. CDR1 is MGHDK, CDR2 SYGVNS, per germline. V was trimmed by 2 bases and J by 3 bases, leaving 13 bases between them. The sample belongs to a study of cytomegalovirus exposure and HLA in healthy donors. The primer mix had 60 Vbeta and 13 Jbeta primers. Clones were read by immunoSEQ multiplex PCR, and TCRdb kept only the in-frame ones, dropping some. The table has under 200,000 clones, 80% to 90% seen once; the top ten hold 7%. The sequencing sample was made of PBMCs. The TCR sequence derives from a young woman in good health and CMV-seropositive. The chain has TRBV25-1 and TRBJ1-4; D not certain. The CDR3, as DNA: TGTGCCAGCAGTGAAGACGGGGAAGGAGCTAATGAAAAACTGTTTTTT. This sequence encodes CASSEDGEGANEKLFF.